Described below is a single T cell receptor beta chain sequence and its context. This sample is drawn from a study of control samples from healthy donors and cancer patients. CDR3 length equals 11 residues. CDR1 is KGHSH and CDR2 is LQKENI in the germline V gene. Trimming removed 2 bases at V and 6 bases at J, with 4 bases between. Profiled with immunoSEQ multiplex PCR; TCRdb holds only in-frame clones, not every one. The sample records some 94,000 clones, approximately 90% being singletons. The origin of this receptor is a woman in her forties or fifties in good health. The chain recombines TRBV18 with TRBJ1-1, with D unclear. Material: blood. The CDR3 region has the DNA TGTGCCAGCTCACCAGGAGCTGAAGCTTTCTTT. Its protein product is CASSPGAEAFF. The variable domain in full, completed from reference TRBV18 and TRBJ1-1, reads NAGVMQNPRHLVRRRGQEARLRCSPMKGHSHVYWYRQLPEEGLKFMVYLQKENIIDESGMPKERFSAEFPKEGPSILRIQQVVRGDSAAYFCASSPGAEAFFGQGTRLTVV.